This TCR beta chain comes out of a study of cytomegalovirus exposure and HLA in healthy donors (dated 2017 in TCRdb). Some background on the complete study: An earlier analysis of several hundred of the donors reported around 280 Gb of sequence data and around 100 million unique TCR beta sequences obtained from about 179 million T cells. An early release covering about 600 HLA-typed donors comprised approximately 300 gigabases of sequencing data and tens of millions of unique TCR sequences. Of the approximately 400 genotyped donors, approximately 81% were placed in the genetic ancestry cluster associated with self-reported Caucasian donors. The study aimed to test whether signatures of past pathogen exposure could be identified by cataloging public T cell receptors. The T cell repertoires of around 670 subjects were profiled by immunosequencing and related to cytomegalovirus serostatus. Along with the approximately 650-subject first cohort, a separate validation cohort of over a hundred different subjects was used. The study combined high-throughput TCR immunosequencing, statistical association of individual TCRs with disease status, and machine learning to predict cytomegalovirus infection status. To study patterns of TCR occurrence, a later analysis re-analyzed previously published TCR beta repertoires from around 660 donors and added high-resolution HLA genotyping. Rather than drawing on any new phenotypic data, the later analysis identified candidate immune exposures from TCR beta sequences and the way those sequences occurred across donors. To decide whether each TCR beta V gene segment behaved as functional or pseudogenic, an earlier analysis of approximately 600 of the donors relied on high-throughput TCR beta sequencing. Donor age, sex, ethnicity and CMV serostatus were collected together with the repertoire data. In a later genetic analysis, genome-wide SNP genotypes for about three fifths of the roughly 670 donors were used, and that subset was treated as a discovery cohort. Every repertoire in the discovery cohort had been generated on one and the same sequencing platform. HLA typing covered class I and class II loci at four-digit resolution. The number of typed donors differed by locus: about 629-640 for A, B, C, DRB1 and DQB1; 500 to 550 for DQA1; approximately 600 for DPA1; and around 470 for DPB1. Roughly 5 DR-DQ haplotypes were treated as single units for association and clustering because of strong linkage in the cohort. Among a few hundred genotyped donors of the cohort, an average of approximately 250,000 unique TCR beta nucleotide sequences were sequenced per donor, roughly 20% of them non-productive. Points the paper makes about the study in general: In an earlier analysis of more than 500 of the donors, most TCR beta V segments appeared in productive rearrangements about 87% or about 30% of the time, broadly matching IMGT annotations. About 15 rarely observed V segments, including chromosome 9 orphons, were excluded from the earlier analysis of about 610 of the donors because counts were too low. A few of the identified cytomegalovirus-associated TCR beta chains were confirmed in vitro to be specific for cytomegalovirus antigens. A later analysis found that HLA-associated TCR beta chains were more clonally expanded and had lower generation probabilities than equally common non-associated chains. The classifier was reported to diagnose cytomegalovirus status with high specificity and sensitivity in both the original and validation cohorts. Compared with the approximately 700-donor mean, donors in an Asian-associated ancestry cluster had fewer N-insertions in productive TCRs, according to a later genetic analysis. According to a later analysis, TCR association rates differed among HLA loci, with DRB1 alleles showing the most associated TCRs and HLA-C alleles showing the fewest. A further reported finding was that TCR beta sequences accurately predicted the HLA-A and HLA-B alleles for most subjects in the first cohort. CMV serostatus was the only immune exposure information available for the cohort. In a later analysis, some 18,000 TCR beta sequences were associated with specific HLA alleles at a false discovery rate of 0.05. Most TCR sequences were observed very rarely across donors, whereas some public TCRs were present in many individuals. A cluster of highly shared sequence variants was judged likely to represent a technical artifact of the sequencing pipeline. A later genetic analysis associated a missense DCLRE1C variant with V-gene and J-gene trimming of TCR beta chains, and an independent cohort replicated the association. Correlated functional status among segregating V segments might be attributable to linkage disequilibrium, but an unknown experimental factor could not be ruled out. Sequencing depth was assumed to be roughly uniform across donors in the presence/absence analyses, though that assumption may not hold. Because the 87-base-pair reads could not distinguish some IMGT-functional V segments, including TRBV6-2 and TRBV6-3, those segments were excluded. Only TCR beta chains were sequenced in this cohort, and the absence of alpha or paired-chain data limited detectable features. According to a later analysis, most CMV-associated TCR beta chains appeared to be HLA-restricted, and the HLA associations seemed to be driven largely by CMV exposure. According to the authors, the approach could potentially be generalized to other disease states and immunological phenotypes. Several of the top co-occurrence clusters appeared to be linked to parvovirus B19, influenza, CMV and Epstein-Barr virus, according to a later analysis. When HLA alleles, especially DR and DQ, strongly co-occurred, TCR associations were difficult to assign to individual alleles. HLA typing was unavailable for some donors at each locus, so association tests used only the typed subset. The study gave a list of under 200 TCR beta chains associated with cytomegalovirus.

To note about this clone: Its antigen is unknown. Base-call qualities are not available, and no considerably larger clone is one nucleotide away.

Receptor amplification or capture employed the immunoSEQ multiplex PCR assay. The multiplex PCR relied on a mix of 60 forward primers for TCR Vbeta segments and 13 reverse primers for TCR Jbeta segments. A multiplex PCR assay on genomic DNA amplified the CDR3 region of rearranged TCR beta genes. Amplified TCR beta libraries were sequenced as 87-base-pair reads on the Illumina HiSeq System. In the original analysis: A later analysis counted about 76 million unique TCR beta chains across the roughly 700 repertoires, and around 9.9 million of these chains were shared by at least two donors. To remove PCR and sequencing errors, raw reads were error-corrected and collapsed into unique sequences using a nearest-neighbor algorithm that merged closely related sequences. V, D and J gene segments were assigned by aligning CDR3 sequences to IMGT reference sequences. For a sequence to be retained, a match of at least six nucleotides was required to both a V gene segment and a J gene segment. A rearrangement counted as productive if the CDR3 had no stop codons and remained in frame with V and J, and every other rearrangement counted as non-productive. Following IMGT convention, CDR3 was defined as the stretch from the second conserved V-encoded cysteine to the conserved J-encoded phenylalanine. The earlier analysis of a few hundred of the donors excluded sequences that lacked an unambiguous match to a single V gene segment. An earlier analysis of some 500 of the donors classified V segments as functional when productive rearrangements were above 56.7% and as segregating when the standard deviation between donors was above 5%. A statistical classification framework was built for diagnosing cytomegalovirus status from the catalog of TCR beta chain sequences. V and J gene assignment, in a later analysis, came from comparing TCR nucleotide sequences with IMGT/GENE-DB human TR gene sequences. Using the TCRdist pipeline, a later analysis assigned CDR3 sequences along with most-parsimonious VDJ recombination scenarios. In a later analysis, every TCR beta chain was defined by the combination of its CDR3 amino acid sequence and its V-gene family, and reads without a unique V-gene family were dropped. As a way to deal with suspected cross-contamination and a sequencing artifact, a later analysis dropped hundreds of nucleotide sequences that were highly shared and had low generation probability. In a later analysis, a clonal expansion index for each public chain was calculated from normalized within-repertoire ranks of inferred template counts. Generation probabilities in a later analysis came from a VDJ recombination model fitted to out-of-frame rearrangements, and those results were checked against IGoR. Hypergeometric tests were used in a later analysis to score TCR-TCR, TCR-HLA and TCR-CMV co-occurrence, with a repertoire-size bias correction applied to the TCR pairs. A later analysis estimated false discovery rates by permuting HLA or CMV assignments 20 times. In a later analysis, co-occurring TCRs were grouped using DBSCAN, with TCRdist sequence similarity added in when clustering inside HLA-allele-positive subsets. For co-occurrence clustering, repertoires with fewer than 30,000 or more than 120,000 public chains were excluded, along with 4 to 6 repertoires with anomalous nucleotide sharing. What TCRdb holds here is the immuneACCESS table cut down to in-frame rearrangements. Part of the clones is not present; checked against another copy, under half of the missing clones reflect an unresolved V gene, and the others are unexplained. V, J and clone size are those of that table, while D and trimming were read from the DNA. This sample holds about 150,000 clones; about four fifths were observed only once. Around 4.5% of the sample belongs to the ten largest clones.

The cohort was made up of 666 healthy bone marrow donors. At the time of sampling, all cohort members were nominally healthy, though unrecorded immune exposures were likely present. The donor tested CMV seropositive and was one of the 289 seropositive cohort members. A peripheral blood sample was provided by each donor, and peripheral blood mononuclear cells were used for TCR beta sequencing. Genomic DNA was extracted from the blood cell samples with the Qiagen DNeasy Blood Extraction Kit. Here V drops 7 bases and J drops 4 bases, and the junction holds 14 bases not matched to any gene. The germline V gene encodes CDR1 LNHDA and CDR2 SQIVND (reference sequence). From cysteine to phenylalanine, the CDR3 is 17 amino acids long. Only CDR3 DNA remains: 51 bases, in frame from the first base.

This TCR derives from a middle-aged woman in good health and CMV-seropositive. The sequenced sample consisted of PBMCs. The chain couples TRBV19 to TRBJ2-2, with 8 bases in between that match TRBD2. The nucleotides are TGTGCCAGTATGACCACCTTCGGCGGGAGGTTCACCGGGGAGCTGTTTTTT. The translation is CASMTTFGGRFTGELFF.